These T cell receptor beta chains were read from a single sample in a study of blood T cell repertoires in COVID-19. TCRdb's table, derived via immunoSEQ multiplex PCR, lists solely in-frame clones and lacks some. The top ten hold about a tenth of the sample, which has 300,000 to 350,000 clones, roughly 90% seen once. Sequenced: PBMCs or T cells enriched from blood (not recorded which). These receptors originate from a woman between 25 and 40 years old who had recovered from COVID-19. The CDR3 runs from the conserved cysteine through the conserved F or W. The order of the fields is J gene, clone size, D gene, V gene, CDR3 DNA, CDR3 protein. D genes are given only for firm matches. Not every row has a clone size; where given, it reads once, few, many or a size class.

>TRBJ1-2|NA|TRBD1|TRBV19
TGTGCCAGTAGTGTCGGGACAGGGACTAACTATGGCTACACCTTC
CASSVGTGTNYGYTF
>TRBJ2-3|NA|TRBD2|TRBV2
TGTGCCAGCAGGGGCCTCCCGGAGAGGCGAGCGGGAGTCCCGATCACAGATACGCAGTATTTT
CASRGLPERRAGVPITDTQYF
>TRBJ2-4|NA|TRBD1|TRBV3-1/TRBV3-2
TGTGCCAGCAGCCAATCAAAGGGACAGGGCCGAGCCAAAAACATTCAGTACTTC
CASSQSKGQGRAKNIQYF
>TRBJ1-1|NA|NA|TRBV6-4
TGTGCCAGCAGTGATAACAGCTACACTGAAGCTTTCTTT
CASSDNSYTEAFF
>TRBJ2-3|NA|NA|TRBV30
TGTGCCTGGGAACCTTCGCGTAGAGATACGCAGTATTTT
CAWEPSRRDTQYF
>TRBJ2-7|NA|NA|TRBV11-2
TGTGCCAGCAGCCCAGAGGATGAGAAGGGGCGCCACGAGCAGTACTTC
CASSPEDEKGRHEQYF
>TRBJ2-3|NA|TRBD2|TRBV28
TGTGCCAGCAGTTTTCGGGGGAGGGCCGGGACAGATACGCAGTATTTT
CASSFRGRAGTDTQYF
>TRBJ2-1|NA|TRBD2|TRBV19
TGTGCCAGTAGTATGGGACTAGCGGGAGGGAATGAGCAGTTCTTC
CASSMGLAGGNEQFF
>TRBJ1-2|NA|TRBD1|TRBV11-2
TGTGCCAGCAGCATACCTTCGGGACAGGGGGGACGCGCCCCCTATGGCTACACCTTC
CASSIPSGQGGRAPYGYTF
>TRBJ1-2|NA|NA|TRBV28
TGTGCCAGCAGTAGCGCACAGGGAGACTATGGCTACACCTTC
CASSSAQGDYGYTF
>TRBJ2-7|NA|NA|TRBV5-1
TGCGCCAGCAGCTTGGCTGGCGGGACCTACGAGCAGTACTTC
CASSLAGGTYEQYF
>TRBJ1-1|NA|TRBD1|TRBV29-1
TGCAGCGTTCAGGGGGGCGAATGGAACACTGAAGCTTTCTTT
CSVQGGEWNTEAFF
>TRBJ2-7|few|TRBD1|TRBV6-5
TGTGCCAGCAGTACAACCGGGACAGGGTCGTACGAGCAGTACTTC
CASSTTGTGSYEQYF
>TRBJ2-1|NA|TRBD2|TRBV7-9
TGTGCCAGCAGCGCCCCGGGACTAGCGGAATACAATGAGCAGTTCTTC
CASSAPGLAEYNEQFF
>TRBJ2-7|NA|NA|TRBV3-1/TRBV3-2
TGTGCCAGCAGCCAAGGCCCAGGTTACGAGCAGTACTTC
CASSQGPGYEQYF
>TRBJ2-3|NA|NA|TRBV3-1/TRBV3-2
TGTGCCAGCAGCCAGACACTCCGGGACTTGACAGATACGCAGTATTTT
CASSQTLRDLTDTQYF
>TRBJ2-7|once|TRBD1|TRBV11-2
TGTGCCAGCAGCCGAACTGGGACAGGAATCTACGAGCAGTACTTC
CASSRTGTGIYEQYF
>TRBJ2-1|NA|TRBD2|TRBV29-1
TGCAGCGTGGAGCGGGAGGGGAACTGGAATGAGCAGTTCTTC
CSVEREGNWNEQFF
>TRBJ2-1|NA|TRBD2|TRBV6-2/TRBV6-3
TGTGCCAGCAGTTACTTGGGGGGGATTATCGATGAGCAGTTCTTC
CASSYLGGIIDEQFF
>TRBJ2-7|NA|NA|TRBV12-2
TGTGCAAGTCGCTTAGCGCGACCGCGGGGGCCGAACGAGCAGTACTTC
CASRLARPRGPNEQYF
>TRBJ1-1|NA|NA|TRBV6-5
TGTGCCAGCAGTTTAACAGTGAACACTGAAGCTTTCTTT
CASSLTVNTEAFF
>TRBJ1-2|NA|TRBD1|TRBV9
TGTGCCAGCAGGAGCATCGGGGTGGGGACAGGTTTTCAGGGCTATACCTTC
CASRSIGVGTGFQGYTF
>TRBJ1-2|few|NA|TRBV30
TGTGCCTGGATCCGCGGACACAAAGAATATGGCTACACCTTC
CAWIRGHKEYGYTF
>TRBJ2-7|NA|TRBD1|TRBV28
TGTGCCAGCAGTATACAGGGGGTTAAGCAGTACTTC
CASSIQGVKQYF
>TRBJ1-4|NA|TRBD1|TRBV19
TGTGCCAGTAGTATCTGGAGGGGGCAAACTAATGAAAAACTGTTTTTT
CASSIWRGQTNEKLFF
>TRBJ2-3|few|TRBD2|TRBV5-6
TGTGCCAGCAGCCCCTGGGCTAGCGGGCATGAAGATACGCAGTATTTT
CASSPWASGHEDTQYF
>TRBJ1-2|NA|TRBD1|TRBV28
TGTGCCAGCAGCTTGTGGGACAGCTTTAGTAACTATGGCTACACCTTC
CASSLWDSFSNYGYTF
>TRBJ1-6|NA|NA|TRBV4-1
TGCGCCAGCAGCCAAGATGCGGGGGCTATAAATTCACCCCTCCACTTT
CASSQDAGAINSPLHF
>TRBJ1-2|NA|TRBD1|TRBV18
TGTGCCAGCTCGACCGGGACAGGGGATATAGGGTATGGCTACACCTTC
CASSTGTGDIGYGYTF
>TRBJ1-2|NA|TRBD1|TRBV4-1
TGCGCCAGCAGCCAAGGCCGGGACAGGGGGCTGTATGGCTACACCTTC
CASSQGRDRGLYGYTF
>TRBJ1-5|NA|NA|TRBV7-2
TGTGCCAGCAGCTTAATGCAGGTCAATCAGCCCCAGCATTTT
CASSLMQVNQPQHF
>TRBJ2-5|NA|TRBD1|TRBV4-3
TGCGCCAGCAGCCAATGGGACAGGGGGGAGACCCAGTACTTC
CASSQWDRGETQYF
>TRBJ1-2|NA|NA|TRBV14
TGTGCCAGCAGCCAAGATTCACGCGGCCCTAGGTATGGCTACACCTTC
CASSQDSRGPRYGYTF
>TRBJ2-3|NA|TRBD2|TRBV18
TGTGCCAGCTCACCACGGAGACTAGCGGGAGATAAGGCAGATACGCAGTATTTT
CASSPRRLAGDKADTQYF
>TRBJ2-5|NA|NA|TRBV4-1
TGCGCCAGCAGCCCGTTATGGTTACTAGCCCAAGAGACCCAGTACTTC
CASSPLWLLAQETQYF
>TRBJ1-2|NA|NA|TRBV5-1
TGCGCCAGCAGCCCCGGAGGCTTCGGGAGCTATGGCTACACCTTC
CASSPGGFGSYGYTF
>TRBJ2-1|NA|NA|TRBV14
TGTGCCAGCAGCCCAAGCCTCAATGAGCAGTTCTTC
CASSPSLNEQFF
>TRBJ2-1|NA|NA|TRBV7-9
TGTGCCAGCAGCCGCTTTATATTCACGAGGACAGTCGACAATGAGCAGTTCTTC
CASSRFIFTRTVDNEQFF
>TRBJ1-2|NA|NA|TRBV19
TGTGCCAGTAGTATATCCGCGGCTGGCTACACCTTC
CASSISAAGYTF
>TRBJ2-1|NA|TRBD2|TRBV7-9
TGTGCCAGCAGCTCCACCCTTAGCGGGAGGGACTACAATGAGCAGTTCTTC
CASSSTLSGRDYNEQFF
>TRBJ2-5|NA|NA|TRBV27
TGTGCCAGCAGTTATGAGGGTGCGGAGACCCAGTACTTC
CASSYEGAETQYF
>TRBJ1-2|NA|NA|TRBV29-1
TGCAGCGTTGAAAAAGGGGTCTATGGCTACACCTTC
CSVEKGVYGYTF
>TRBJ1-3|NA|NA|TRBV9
TGTGCCAGCAGCGTAGCTACAGGGAAAACTGGAAACACCATATATTTT
CASSVATGKTGNTIYF
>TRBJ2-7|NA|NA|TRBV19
TGTGCCAGTAGTACGGACAGAGGGTCCTACGAGCAGTACTTC
CASSTDRGSYEQYF
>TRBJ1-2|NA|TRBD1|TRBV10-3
TGTGCCATCAGGGTGGACAGGGGACGTGGCTACACCTTC
CAIRVDRGRGYTF
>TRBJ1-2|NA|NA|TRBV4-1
TGCGCCAGCAGCCAAGGTTCACAGGGCAGGCTAGGCGGCTACACCTTC
CASSQGSQGRLGGYTF
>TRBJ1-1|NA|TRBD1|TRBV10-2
TGCGCCAGCGCAGGGGGCGCGTGGGCTGAAGCTTTCTTT
CASAGGAWAEAFF
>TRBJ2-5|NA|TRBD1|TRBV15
TGTGCCACCAGCAGAGATGGACAGGCGAGAGAAGAGACCCAGTACTTC
CATSRDGQAREETQYF
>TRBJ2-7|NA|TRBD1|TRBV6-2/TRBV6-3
TGTGCCAGCAGTACACAGGGGTACGAGCAGTACTTC
CASSTQGYEQYF
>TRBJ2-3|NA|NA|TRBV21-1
TGTGCCAGCCAGCATAATCTAGGACAGTTAGAAAGCACAGATACGCAGTATTTT
CASQHNLGQLESTDTQYF
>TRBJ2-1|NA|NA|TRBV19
TGTGCCAGTAGTATTACAGGGAAACCCAAATCTAACAATGAGCAGTTCTTC
CASSITGKPKSNNEQFF
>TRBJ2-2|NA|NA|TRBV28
TGTGCCAGCAGTTTATTTGGGAGGACCGGGGAGCTGTTTTTT
CASSLFGRTGELFF
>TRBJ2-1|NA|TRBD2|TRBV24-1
TGTGCCACCAGTAGTCCGGGAGGTGGGAATGAGCAGTTCTTC
CATSSPGGGNEQFF
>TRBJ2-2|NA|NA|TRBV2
TGTGCCAGCACCCTTGGCGGTATCACCGGGGAGCTGTTTTTT
CASTLGGITGELFF
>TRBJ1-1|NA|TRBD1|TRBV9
TGTGCCAGCACCCGTAATGGACAGGGGGGCACTGAAGCTTTCTTT
CASTRNGQGGTEAFF
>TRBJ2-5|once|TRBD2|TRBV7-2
TGTGCCAGCAGCCCATCAGCGGGAGGCGGTTGGGAGACCCAGTACTTC
CASSPSAGGGWETQYF
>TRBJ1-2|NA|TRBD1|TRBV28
TGTGCCAGCAGCAATAGGGGGCTCTATGGCTACACCTTC
CASSNRGLYGYTF
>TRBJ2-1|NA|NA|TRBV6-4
TGTGCCAGCGCGAGGGCGGGATCCTACAATGAGCAGTTCTTC
CASARAGSYNEQFF
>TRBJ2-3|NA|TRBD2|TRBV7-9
TGTGCCAGCAGCTTATACGAGACTAGCGGCCCCACAGATACGCAGTATTTT
CASSLYETSGPTDTQYF